This T cell receptor beta chain was found in a study of technical replicates of blood from several donors. The CDR3 spans 14 residues. The V and J ends lost 7 bases and 2 bases, in that order; junction bases with no gene match: 7. The V gene's germline CDR1 is SEHNR and CDR2 FQNEAQ (reference sequence). Measured with immunoSEQ multiplex PCR; TCRdb has only the in-frame clones, and not every one. The profile shows around 79,000 clones, about 91% of them singletons. The receptor was derived from a human donor in good health. Some clones in this sample may be carry-over from other donors' samples. The rearrangement joins TRBV7-9 to TRBJ2-7; 8 bases align to TRBD1. The sequencing sample was made of T cells isolated from PBMCs. CDR3 sequence (DNA): TGTGCCAGCAACACAGGGACAGGCACCTACGAGCAGTACTTC. It is translated as CASNTGTGTYEQYF. Full variable domain (rest looked up from reference TRBV7-9 and TRBJ2-7): DTGVSQNPRHKITKRGQNVTFRCDPISEHNRLYWYRQTLGQGPEFLTYFQNEAQLEKSRLLSDRFSAERPKGSFSTLEIQRTEQGDSAMYLCASNTGTGTYEQYFGPGTRLTVT.